This record covers a single T cell receptor (beta chain). The antigen is not known. The V gene's germline CDR1 is LNHNV and CDR2 YYDKDF (reference sequence). The CDR3 is 16 amino acids. V lost 5 bases to trimming and J lost 0 bases, with 14 bases between them. The treatment denotes: about 20 received Ad26.COV2.S at low or high dose, single or two shots; 5 received placebo; per-sample allocation not given. At day 63 after the first vaccine or placebo injection, samples were drawn. These data originate in a study of Ad26.COV2.S vaccination and SARS-CoV-2 variants. On the study more broadly: Vaccine-arm donor from the placebo-controlled COV1001 Ad26.COV2.S trial. Whole-study findings and limits: It was reported that spike-specific CD8+ and CD4+ T cell responses were substantially broad after vaccination. Participants given vaccine showed non-spike TCR breadth similar to that of placebo recipients.

The repertoire was sequenced with immunoSEQ multiplex PCR; TCRdb's copy has only in-frame clones and lacks some. This table has approximately 480,000 clones, roughly nine tenths appearing once. The TCR originated in a person between 18 and 60 years old who received the Ad26.COV2.S COVID-19 vaccine or a placebo. The specimen was peripheral blood, collected in a trial of Ad26.COV2.S vaccine versus placebo. The genes are TRBV15 and TRBJ2-1; D gene uncertain. CDR3 sequence reads: CATSGGATRSYNEQFF. Here the CDR3 DNA reads TGTGCCACCAGCGGTGGAGCGACCCGCTCCTACAATGAGCAGTTCTTC.